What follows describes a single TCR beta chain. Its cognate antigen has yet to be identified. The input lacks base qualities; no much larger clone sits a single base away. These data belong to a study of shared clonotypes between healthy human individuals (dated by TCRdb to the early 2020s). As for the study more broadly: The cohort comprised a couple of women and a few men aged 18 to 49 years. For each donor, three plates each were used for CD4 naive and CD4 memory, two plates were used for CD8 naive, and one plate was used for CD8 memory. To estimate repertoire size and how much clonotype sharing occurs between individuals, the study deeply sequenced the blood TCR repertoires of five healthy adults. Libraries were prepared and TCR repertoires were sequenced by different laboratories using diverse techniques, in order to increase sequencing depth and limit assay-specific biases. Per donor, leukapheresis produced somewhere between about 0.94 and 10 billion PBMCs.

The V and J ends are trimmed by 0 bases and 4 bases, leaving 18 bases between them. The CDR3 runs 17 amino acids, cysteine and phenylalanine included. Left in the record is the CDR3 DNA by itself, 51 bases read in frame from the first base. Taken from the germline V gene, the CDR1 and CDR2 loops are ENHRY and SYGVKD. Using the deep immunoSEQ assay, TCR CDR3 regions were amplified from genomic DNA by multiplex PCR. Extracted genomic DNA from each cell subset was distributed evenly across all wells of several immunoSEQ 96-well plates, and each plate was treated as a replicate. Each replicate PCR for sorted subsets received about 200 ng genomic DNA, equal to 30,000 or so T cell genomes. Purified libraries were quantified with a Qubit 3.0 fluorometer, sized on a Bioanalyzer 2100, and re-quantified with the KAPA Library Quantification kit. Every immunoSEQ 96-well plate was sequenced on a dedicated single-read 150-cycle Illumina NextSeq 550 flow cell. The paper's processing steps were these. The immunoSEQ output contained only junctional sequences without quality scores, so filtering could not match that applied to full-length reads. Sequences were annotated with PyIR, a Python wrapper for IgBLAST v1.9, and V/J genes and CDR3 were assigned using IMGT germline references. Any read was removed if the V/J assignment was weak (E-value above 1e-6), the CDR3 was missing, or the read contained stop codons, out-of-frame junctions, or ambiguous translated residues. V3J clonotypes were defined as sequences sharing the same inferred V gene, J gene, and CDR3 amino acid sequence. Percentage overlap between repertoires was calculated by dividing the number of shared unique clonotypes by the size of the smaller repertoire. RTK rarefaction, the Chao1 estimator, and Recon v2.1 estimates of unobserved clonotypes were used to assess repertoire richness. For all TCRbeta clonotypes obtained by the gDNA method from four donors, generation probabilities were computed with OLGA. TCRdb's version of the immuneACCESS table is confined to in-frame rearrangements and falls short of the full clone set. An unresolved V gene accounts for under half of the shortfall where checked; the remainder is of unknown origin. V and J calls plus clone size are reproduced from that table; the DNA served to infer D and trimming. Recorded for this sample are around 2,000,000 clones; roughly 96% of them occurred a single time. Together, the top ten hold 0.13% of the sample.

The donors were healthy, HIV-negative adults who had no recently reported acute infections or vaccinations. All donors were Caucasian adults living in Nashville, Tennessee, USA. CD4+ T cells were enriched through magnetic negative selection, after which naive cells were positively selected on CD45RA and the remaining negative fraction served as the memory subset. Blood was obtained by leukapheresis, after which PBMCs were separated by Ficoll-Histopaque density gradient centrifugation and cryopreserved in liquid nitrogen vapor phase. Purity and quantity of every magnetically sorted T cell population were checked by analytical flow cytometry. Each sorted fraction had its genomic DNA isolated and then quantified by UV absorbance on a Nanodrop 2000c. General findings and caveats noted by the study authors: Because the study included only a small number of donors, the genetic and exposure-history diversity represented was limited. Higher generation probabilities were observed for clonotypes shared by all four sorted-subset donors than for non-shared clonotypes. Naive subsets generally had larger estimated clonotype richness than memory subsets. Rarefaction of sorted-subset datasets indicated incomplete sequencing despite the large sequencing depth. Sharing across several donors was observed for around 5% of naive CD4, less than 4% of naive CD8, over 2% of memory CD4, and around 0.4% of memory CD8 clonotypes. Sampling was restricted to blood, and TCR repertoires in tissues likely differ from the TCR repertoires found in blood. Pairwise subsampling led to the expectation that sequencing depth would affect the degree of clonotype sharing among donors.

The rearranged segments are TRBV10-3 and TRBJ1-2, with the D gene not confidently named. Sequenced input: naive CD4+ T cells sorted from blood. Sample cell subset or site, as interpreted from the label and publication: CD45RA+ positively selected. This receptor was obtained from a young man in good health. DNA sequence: TGTGCCATCAGTGAGTCGACTCTAAACCCCTGGGGCTATGGCTACACCTTC. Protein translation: CAISESTLNPWGYGYTF.